The clone carrying this TCR beta chain was seen a handful of times. These data come from a study of cytotoxic CD8 clonotypes in ibrutinib-treated CLL. Data came from immunoSEQ multiplex PCR; TCRdb stores just in-frame clones and leaves some out. Here the sample spans approximately 100,000 clones, roughly 57% being singletons. The CDR3 extends over 15 amino acids. Germline values: CDR1 MNHNS, CDR2 SASEGT. Deletions cut 6 bases from V and 2 bases from J, with 15 bases between. J is TRBJ2-3 and V is TRBV6-1; the D gene is possibly TRBD1 (6 bases). The clonotype originates from a human donor with chronic lymphocytic leukemia. Material: PBMCs, obtained after 24 months of ibrutinib treatment. The CDR3 sequence is CASSPGGVSTDTQYF. The CDR3 bases are TGTGCCAGCAGCCCTGGGGGCGTCTCCACAGATACGCAGTATTTT.